This is a list of T cell receptor beta chains from one sample in a study of CD8 T cells in Susac syndrome. TCRdb processed the immunoSEQ multiplex PCR reads anew with MiXCR; each CDR3 protein has one entry. The sample includes around 120,000 distinct CDR3 sequences, approximately 94% of them seen just once. Sequenced material: CD4+ T cells from PBMCs. These receptors originate from a human donor with multiple sclerosis. Both conserved end residues are trimmed from each CDR3. Only part of the rows carry a size: once, few, many, or a class if the clone is expanded.

J gene: TRBJ1-1; V gene: TRBV4-1; clone size: .; CDR3 protein: ASSQARELDPNTEAF
J gene: TRBJ2-7; V gene: TRBV7-3; clone size: once; CDR3 protein: ASSLTAGFGEQY
J gene: TRBJ1-5; V gene: TRBV28; clone size: .; CDR3 protein: ASSPGQPQH
J gene: TRBJ2-1; V gene: TRBV25-1; clone size: .; CDR3 protein: ASSELGDYNEQF
J gene: TRBJ1-1; V gene: TRBV7-2; clone size: .; CDR3 protein: ASSLAGWNTEAF
J gene: TRBJ2-7; V gene: TRBV6-1; clone size: .; CDR3 protein: ASTRIWTGIYEQY
J gene: TRBJ2-7; V gene: TRBV28; clone size: .; CDR3 protein: ASSLALGLSYEQY
J gene: TRBJ2-7; V gene: TRBV4-3; clone size: .; CDR3 protein: ASSQDRGGISFYEQY
J gene: TRBJ2-7; V gene: TRBV6-5; clone size: .; CDR3 protein: ASTGTASSYEQY
J gene: TRBJ1-1; V gene: TRBV12-3/TRBV12-4; clone size: .; CDR3 protein: ASSLGEGQSGAF
J gene: TRBJ1-4; V gene: TRBV25-1; clone size: .; CDR3 protein: ASSDPGQAEKLF
J gene: TRBJ2-1; V gene: TRBV19; clone size: .; CDR3 protein: ASRGRSGGNNEQF
J gene: TRBJ2-1; V gene: TRBV30; clone size: .; CDR3 protein: AWKLAGGNEQF
J gene: TRBJ2-3; V gene: TRBV20-1; clone size: .; CDR3 protein: SASLGTQY
J gene: TRBJ1-1; V gene: TRBV7-2; clone size: .; CDR3 protein: ASSLWGEGPEAF
J gene: TRBJ1-1; V gene: TRBV23-1; clone size: .; CDR3 protein: ARVQGVVAEAF
J gene: TRBJ2-2; V gene: TRBV12-3/TRBV12-4; clone size: once; CDR3 protein: ASSLGTVYTGELF
J gene: TRBJ1-2; V gene: TRBV13; clone size: .; CDR3 protein: ASSSDRGLTGGYT
J gene: TRBJ1-2; V gene: TRBV7-2; clone size: .; CDR3 protein: ASSLATGGYGYT
J gene: TRBJ1-4; V gene: TRBV12-3/TRBV12-4; clone size: .; CDR3 protein: ASSLRGTSEKLF
J gene: TRBJ1-5; V gene: TRBV28; clone size: once; CDR3 protein: ASRTGGNNNQPQH
J gene: TRBJ1-4; V gene: TRBV7-9; clone size: .; CDR3 protein: ASSLLSPGSLNEKLF
J gene: TRBJ1-4; V gene: TRBV20-1; clone size: .; CDR3 protein: SAREGGLGEKLF
J gene: TRBJ1-2; V gene: TRBV2; clone size: .; CDR3 protein: ASSDRGQGGYT
J gene: TRBJ1-2; V gene: TRBV18; clone size: .; CDR3 protein: ASSPDRYGYT
J gene: TRBJ1-1; V gene: TRBV7-9; clone size: .; CDR3 protein: ASSRTMNTEAF
J gene: TRBJ2-1; V gene: TRBV5-1; clone size: .; CDR3 protein: ASSPTGYSQNEQF
J gene: TRBJ1-2; V gene: TRBV7-9; clone size: .; CDR3 protein: ASSPLPRNYGYT
J gene: TRBJ2-3; V gene: TRBV9; clone size: .; CDR3 protein: ASSATTPDTQY
J gene: TRBJ1-6; V gene: TRBV4-3; clone size: .; CDR3 protein: ASRRFNSPLH
J gene: TRBJ1-1; V gene: TRBV5-1; clone size: .; CDR3 protein: ASSLRHSAEAF
J gene: TRBJ2-5; V gene: TRBV12-3/TRBV12-4; clone size: .; CDR3 protein: ASSLEGKETQY
J gene: TRBJ2-5; V gene: TRBV20-1; clone size: .; CDR3 protein: SAFASGRKETQY